This T cell receptor (beta chain) was sequenced in a study of blood T cell repertoires in COVID-19. Study-wide context: Samples taken during acute and convalescent COVID-19 were collected in the United States, Italy and Spain.

The CDR3 sequence is 14 residues long. V lost 1 base and J lost 2; bases outside the gene matches: 2. Germline loops: CDR1 SGHAT, CDR2 FQNNGV. Assay: immunoSEQ multiplex PCR; the TCRdb copy retains only in-frame clones and omits some. The sample consists of some 240,000 clones, 90% to 95% of them appearing once. Material: peripheral blood. The rearrangement links TRBV11-2 to TRBJ2-7; the match to TRBD1 covers 7 bases. This TCR came from a man aged 60 to 75 with COVID-19, enrolled during active disease. The CDR3, as DNA: TGTGCCAGCAGCTTAGCGGGACAGCCCTACGAGCAGTACTTC. Its translation is CASSLAGQPYEQYF.